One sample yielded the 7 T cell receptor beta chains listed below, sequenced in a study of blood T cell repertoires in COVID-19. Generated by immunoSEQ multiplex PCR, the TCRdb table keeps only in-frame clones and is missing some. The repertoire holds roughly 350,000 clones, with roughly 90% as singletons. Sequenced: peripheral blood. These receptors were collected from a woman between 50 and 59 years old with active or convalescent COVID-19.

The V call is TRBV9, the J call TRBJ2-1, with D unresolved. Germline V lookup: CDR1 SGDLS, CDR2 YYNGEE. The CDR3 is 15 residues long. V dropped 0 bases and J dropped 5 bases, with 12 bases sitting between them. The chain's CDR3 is CASSVGQPKDNEQFF. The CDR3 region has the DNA TGTGCCAGCAGCGTAGGACAACCGAAAGACAATGAGCAGTTCTTC. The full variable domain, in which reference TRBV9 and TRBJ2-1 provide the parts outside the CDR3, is DSGVTQTPKHLITATGQRVTLRCSPRSGDLSVYWYQQSLDQGLQFLIQYYNGEERAKGNILERFSAQQFPDLHSELNLSSLELGDSALYFCASSVGQPKDNEQFFGPGTRLTVL.

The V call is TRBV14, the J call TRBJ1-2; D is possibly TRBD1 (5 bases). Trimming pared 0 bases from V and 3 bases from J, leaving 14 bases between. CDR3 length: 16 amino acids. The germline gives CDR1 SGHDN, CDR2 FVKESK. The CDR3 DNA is TGTGCCAGCAGCCAAGATGGGGAGGGGATCGACTATGGCTACACCTTC. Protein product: CASSQDGEGIDYGYTF.

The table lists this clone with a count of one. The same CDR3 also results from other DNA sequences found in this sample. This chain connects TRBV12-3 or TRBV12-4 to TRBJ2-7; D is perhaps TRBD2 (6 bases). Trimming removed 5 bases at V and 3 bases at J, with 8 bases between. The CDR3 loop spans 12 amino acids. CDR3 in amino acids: CASSPRGYEQYF. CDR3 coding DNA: TGTGCCAGCAGTCCGCGGGGCTACGAGCAGTACTTC.

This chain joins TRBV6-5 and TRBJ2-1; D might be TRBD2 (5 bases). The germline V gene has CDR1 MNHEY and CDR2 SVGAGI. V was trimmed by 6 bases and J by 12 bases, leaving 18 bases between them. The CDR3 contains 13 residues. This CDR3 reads CASRRTEVEVQFF. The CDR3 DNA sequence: TGTGCCAGCAGGAGGACGGAGGTGGAAGTGCAGTTCTTC.

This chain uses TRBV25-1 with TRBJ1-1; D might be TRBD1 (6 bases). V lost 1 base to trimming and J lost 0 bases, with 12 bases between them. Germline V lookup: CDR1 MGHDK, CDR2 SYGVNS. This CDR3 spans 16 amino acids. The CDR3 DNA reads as TGTGCCAGCAGTGAATCAGGACAGACCTTGAACACTGAAGCTTTCTTT. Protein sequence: CASSESGQTLNTEAFF. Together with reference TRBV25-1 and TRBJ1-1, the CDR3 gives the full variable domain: EADIYQTPRYLVIGTGKKITLECSQTMGHDKMYWYQQDPGMELHLIHYSYGVNSTEKGDLSSESTVSRIRTEHFPLTLESARPSHTSQYLCASSESGQTLNTEAFFGQGTRLTVV.

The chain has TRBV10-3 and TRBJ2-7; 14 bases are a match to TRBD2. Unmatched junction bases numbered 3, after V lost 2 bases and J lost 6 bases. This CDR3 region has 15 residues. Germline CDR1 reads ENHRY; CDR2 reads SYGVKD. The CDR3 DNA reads TGTGCCATCAGTGAGCCGGGGACTAGCGGGAGCGAGCAGTACTTC. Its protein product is CAISEPGTSGSEQYF.

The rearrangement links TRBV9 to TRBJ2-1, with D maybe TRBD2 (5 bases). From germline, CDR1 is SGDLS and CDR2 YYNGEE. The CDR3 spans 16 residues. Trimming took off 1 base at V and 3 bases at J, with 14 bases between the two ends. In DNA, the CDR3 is TGTGCCAGCAGCGTATTCGAGGGAAAGTTCTACAATGAGCAGTTCTTC. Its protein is CASSVFEGKFYNEQFF.